This record concerns one TCR beta chain sequence. The germline gives CDR1 SNHLY, CDR2 FYNNEI. Trimming at V came to 8 bases and at J to 5 bases, leaving 10 bases not matched to a gene. The CDR3 is made up of 15 amino acids. Sequenced by immunoSEQ multiplex PCR; TCRdb stores in-frame clones only, minus some. The table records about 1 million clones, about 76% of them present only once. This sample is part of a study of shared clonotypes between healthy human individuals. The specimen sequenced was memory CD4+ T cells sorted from blood. Sample subset: CD45RA-negative fraction. V and J are TRBV2 and TRBJ2-2; TRBD1 aligns across 8 bases. The sequence was collected from a man aged 18 to 30 in good health. This chain's CDR3 is CASVGQGARTGELFF. The DNA for the CDR3 is TGTGCCAGCGTCGGTCAGGGGGCCCGGACCGGGGAGCTGTTTTTT.